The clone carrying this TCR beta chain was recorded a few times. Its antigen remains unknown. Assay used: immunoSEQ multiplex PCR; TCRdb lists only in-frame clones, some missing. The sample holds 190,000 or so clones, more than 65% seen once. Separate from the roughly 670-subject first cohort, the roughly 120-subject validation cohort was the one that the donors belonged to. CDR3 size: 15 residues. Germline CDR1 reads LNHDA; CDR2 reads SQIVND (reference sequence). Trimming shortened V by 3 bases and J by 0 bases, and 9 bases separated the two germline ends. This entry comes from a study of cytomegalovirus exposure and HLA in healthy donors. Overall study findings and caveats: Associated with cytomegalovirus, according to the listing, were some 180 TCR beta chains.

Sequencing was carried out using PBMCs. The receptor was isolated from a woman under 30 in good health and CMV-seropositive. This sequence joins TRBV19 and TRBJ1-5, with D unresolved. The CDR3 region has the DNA TGTGCCAGTAGTATTTCGGGGATTAGCAATCAGCCCCAGCATTTT. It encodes CASSISGISNQPQHF.